The T cell receptor (beta chain) described here comes from a study of OX40 agonist ivuxolimab in advanced cancers. Concerning the study at large: Ivuxolimab was an agonistic, fully human IgG2 monoclonal antibody directed against OX40 (CD134), a costimulatory receptor. Intravenous ivuxolimab was administered to patients every 2 weeks at six dose levels: 0.01, 0.1, 0.3, 1.5, 3 and 10 mg/kg. Of the roughly 51 patients in dose escalation, about 20 had hepatocellular carcinoma, roughly 15 had melanoma, 9 had renal cell carcinoma and 9 had head and neck cancer. The paper reports the monotherapy dose-escalation portion (N ≈ 50 patients) of the phase I ivuxolimab trial. Prior anti-PD-1, anti-PD-L1 or anti-CTLA-4 therapy was permitted, and approximately 41% of dose-escalation patients had received checkpoint inhibitors. In the dose-escalation cohort, approximately 82% of patients were male, and the mean age was roughly 60 years, with a range of roughly 20 to 80. The point of sequencing TCRbeta in the periphery was to test whether ivuxolimab changed TCR sequence diversity and drove clonal T-cell expansion. Partial responses occurred in three dose-escalation patients: two with cutaneous melanoma and one with hepatocellular carcinoma. The investigation overall reported the following: Partial responders in the 0.1-3.0 mg/kg groups had among the lowest normalized peripheral clonal expansion, especially among CD8+ T cells. Which antigens the clonally expanded peripheral T cells were specific for was not determined. At doses from 0.1 to 3.0 mg/kg, clonal expansion was seen in both CD4+ and CD8+ blood T cells between baseline and week 6. Low levels of normalized T-cell clonal expansion were also seen in some patients who did not respond. On average, CD8+ T cells showed more expanded clones than CD4+ T cells after ivuxolimab.

For sequencing of the TCRbeta CDR3 region, genomic DNA was extracted from the sorted cells. The immunoSEQ Assay was used for sequencing of TCRbeta CDR3 regions. The immuneACCESS repertoire file appears here via TCRdb, limited to in-frame rearrangements. These files lack a portion of the clones; in checked studies, under half of the deficit traces to unresolved V genes, and the cause of the others is not known. The sample profile shows 60,000 to 90,000 clones; roughly nine tenths of them were found once. The ten largest clones represent 0.35% to 0.45% of the sample. Patients with a history of autoimmune disease or receiving systemic immunosuppression were excluded from the trial. In every dose cohort, peripheral blood was drawn for TCR sequencing at baseline, cycle 4 day 1, and cycle 7 day 1. Samples came from an open-label, multicenter, first-in-human phase I dose-escalation trial of ivuxolimab. Adults with locally advanced or metastatic melanoma, renal cell, hepatocellular, or head and neck squamous cell carcinoma were enrolled in the trial. Before TCR sequencing, CD4+ T cells and CD8+ T cells were sorted from peripheral blood as separate populations.

As to this clone: The target of this receptor is not known. No base-level quality is on record; no much larger clone is a single base apart.

Counted from cysteine to phenylalanine, this CDR3 has 11 amino acids. Just the 33-base CDR3 DNA is kept, in frame starting at base 1. CDR1 and CDR2 are read off the germline V gene as ENHRY and SYGVKD. V and J lose 9 bases and 5 bases, and a span of 8 bases separates them. This clonotype was obtained from an adult with an advanced solid tumor such as melanoma, head and neck, liver or kidney cancer. Material: CD4+ or CD8+ T cells sorted from blood, obtained in a trial of the OX40 agonist ivuxolimab. The V gene is TRBV10-3 and the J gene is TRBJ2-1, with a tentative D gene TRBD2 over 5 matching bases. The DNA sequence reads TGTGCCATATCAGCGGACAATGAGCAGTTCTTC. This gives the protein CAISADNEQFF.